One and the same sample provided the 26 T cell receptor beta chains below, sequenced in a study of Graves' ophthalmopathy and Graves' hyperthyroidism. Transcripts of RNA were the source for amplifying TCR beta CDR3 regions. An initial RT-PCR round employing HTBI primers preceded a second-round multiplex PCR. TCRdb re-called the multiplex PCR reads with MiXCR, one entry per CDR3 protein. The sample lists roughly 380,000 distinct CDR3 sequences, roughly 14% occurring once. Sequences were obtained from peripheral blood. Receptor source: a woman under 30 with stable Graves' hyperthyroidism.

This clonotype was observed a handful of times. The V and J genes are TRBV12-3 or TRBV12-4 and TRBJ2-6; no firm D call. This CDR3 is 15 amino acids long. The V gene lost 3 bases and the J gene lost 6 bases, with 12 bases spanning the gap. Here the CDR3 reads CASSFFPSSANVLTF. The DNA of the CDR3 is TGTGCCAGCAGTTTTTTCCCCTCGTCGGCCAACGTCCTGACTTTC.

The genes are TRBV4-1 and TRBJ1-2, with D possibly matching TRBD1 (5 bases). CDR1 MGHRA and CDR2 YSYEKL come from the germline V gene. The V gene lost 3 bases and the J gene lost 0 bases, with 14 bases spanning the gap. The CDR3 is made up of 16 amino acids. DNA of the CDR3: TGCGCCAGCAGCCACCCAGGGAGCTTACCTAACTATGGCTACACCTTC. Encoded protein: CASSHPGSLPNYGYTF.

The chain employs TRBV28 and TRBJ1-1, with unresolved D. The CDR3 consists of 12 residues. V was shortened by 6 bases and J by 9 bases, with 14 bases between the two germline ends. CDR1 MDHEN and CDR2 SYDVKM come from the germline V gene. The CDR3 protein is CASSLVGGKAFF. CDR3 coding DNA: TGTGCCAGCAGCCTCGTCGGTGGAAAAGCTTTCTTT. Complete variable domain (other parts from reference TRBV28 and TRBJ1-1): DVKVTQSSRYLVKRTGEKVFLECVQDMDHENMFWYRQDPGLGLRLIYFSYDVKMKEKGDIPEGYSVSREKKERFSLILESASTNQTSMYLCASSLVGGKAFFGQGTRLTVV.

This clonotype was counted many times. Mismatch with germline at one junction end may stem from a read error. The chain couples TRBV2 to TRBJ2-4; no clear D. There are 13 residues in the CDR3. In germline, CDR1 is SNHLY, CDR2 FYNNEI. Here the CDR3 reads CASSDRPVNIKYF. The CDR3 coding sequence is TGTGCCAGCAGTGACAGGCCGGTAAACATTAAGTACTTC.

This clonotype was seen only once. The rearrangement links TRBV7-9 to TRBJ2-5, with D perhaps assigned TRBD1 or TRBD2 (5 bases each). V was clipped by 5 bases and J by 5 bases, with 21 bases between them. Germline V gene sequence: CDR1 SEHNR, CDR2 FQNEAQ (reference sequence). The CDR3 spans 16 residues. The CDR3 spells CASSPRDPYPQETQYF. The CDR3 DNA sequence: TGTGCCAGCAGCCCCCGGGACCCCTACCCGCAGGAGACCCAGTACTTC.

This clonotype was seen many times. The rearrangement uses TRBV9 and TRBJ1-1; 9 bases are shared with TRBD1. The CDR3 runs 16 residues. Trimming at V came to 4 bases and at J to 1 base, leaving 8 bases not matched to a gene. Germline CDR1 and CDR2: SGDLS and YYNGEE. CDR3 nucleotide sequence: TGTGCCAGCAGCCCCGGGACAGGGTATACGAACACTGAAGCTTTCTTT. Its translation is CASSPGTGYTNTEAFF.

This clonotype has only a few counts. This clone may be a read error of a much larger clone one base away. The CDR3 DNA reads TGTGCCAGCAGTGCTGTAGCCGGGGATGGCTACACCTTC. Translated: CASSAVAGDGYTF. The chain links TRBV2 to TRBJ1-2; D not certain. CDR1 and CDR2 (germline): SNHLY, FYNNEI. V gave up 4 bases and J gave up 6 bases, with 12 bases separating them. There are 13 residues in the CDR3.

This clonotype showed up many times. CDR3 sequence (DNA): TGCGCCAGCAGCTTGGACTCCTACTCCTACGAGCAGTACTTC. It translates to CASSLDSYSYEQYF. V usage is TRBV5-1 and J usage is TRBJ2-7; D is uncertain. V was cut by 0 bases and J by 0 bases, with 7 bases left in between. This CDR3 is 14 amino acids long. The germline V gene encodes CDR1 SGHRS and CDR2 YFSETQ.

This clonotype has ten or more counts. This chain uses TRBV6-1 with TRBJ1-1, with 8 nucleotides matching TRBD1. The junction had 10 bases not matched to a gene; V was cut back by 7 bases and J by 0 bases. The CDR3 totals 16 residues. From germline, CDR1 is MNHNS and CDR2 SASEGT. The CDR3 DNA follows: TGTGCCAGCACCGCCGGGTGGGGACAGGTGAACACTGAAGCTTTCTTT. Its translation is CASTAGWGQVNTEAFF.

This sequence joins TRBV3-1 and TRBJ1-5; TRBD1 matches 8 bases. In germline, CDR1 is LGHDT, CDR2 YNNKEL (reference sequence). The V segment lost 1 base and the J segment 2 bases; nucleotides outside the gene matches: 10. This CDR3 is built from 18 residues. The CDR3 protein is CASSQAPGGRFRNQPQHF. The CDR3 region has the DNA TGTGCCAGCAGCCAAGCCCCAGGGGGCAGGTTTCGCAATCAGCCCCAGCATTTT.

This clonotype was counted at least ten times. The CDR3 DNA follows: TGTGCCAGCAGGGGGGAGGCGGGCTACACCTTC. As protein: CASRGEAGYTF. The chain couples TRBV27 to TRBJ1-2; TRBD1 might be the D (5 bases). The germline gives CDR1 MNHEY, CDR2 SMNVEV (reference sequence). Trimming removed 6 bases at V and 8 bases at J, with 10 bases between. The CDR3 covers 11 residues.

This clonotype showed up many times. This rearrangement joins TRBV6-5 to TRBJ2-7; 10 bases align to TRBD2. This CDR3 contains 16 residues. The V gene end was trimmed by 0 bases and the J gene end by 3 bases; junction bases not matched to a gene: 5. Germline CDR1 is MNHEY and CDR2 is SVGAGI. Here the CDR3 DNA reads TGTGCCAGCAGTTACTCACTAGCGGGGACGGTCTACGAGCAGTACTTC. This encodes CASSYSLAGTVYEQYF.

On this clonotype itself: Given the absence of the conserved phenylalanine or tryptophan at the CDR3 end, a read error is likely. The chain has TRBV27 and TRBJ1-2, with a possible D match to TRBD1 (5 bases). CDR3 length: 14 residues. The ends were cut back, 8 bases at V and 7 bases at J, with 20 bases in the middle. Germline CDR1 MNHEY, CDR2 SMNVEV (reference sequence). Here the CDR3 reads CASRPYSGAGGYTY. In DNA form, the CDR3 reads TGTGCCAGCCGCCCCTACTCCGGGGCGGGTGGCTACACCTAC.

Written as DNA, the CDR3 is TGTGCCAGCAGTGTATCGGGGAACATCATGAGAGGAGCTTTCTTT. Protein sequence: CASSVSGNIMRGAFF. The V call is TRBV6-1, the J call TRBJ1-1; the D is unclear. V lost 4 bases to trimming and J lost 10 bases, with 22 bases between them. The CDR3 runs to 15 residues. Germline loops: CDR1 MNHNS, CDR2 SASEGT.

This clonotype was recorded many times. V gene TRBV11-2 combines with J gene TRBJ1-2; a weak D match, TRBD1 (6 bases). The CDR3 runs to 14 residues. Looked up from germline, CDR1 is SGHAT and CDR2 is FQNNGV. The ends were cut back, 1 base at V and 9 bases at J, with 15 bases in the middle. CDR3 amino acids: CASSLGGDTVRYTF. The CDR3 region has the DNA TGTGCCAGCAGCTTAGGCGGGGACACAGTGCGCTACACCTTC.

There are many counts of this clonotype. V usage is TRBV20-1 and J usage is TRBJ2-3, with TRBD2 matching 12 bases. The CDR3 consists of 17 residues. The V gene's germline CDR1 is DFQATT and CDR2 SNEGSKA (reference sequence). V shed 0 bases, J shed 5 bases, and the junction held 9 bases outside the gene matches. Written as DNA, the CDR3 is TGCAGTGCTAGAGATGGGGGAACTAGCGGGGGGAGAGATACGCAGTATTTT. Translation gives CSARDGGTSGGRDTQYF.

This clonotype was recorded many times. V gene TRBV2 combines with J gene TRBJ1-5, with TRBD1 identical over 10 bases. The CDR3 consists of 14 residues. Germline V CDR1 and CDR2: SNHLY, FYNNEI. V lost 6 bases and J lost 6; bases outside the gene matches: 5. The DNA for the CDR3 is TGTGCCAGCAGAGGGACAGGGGATTTTCAGCCCCAGCATTTT. Amino acids: CASRGTGDFQPQHF.

This clonotype was seen repeatedly, ten times or more. V and J are TRBV27 and TRBJ2-5; D is ambiguous. CDR1 MNHEY and CDR2 SMNVEV come from the germline V gene (reference sequence). The CDR3 is 17 residues long. Trimming left V 5 bases short and J 5 bases short, with 24 bases between. The CDR3 coding sequence is TGTGCCAGCAGTCCGCAAGTTCTTGTATTGGGGATGGAGACCCAGTACTTC. It encodes CASSPQVLVLGMETQYF.

This clonotype was observed a few times. This chain joins TRBV3-1 and TRBJ1-5; D is undetermined. Germline V gene sequence: CDR1 LGHDT, CDR2 YNNKEL (reference sequence). Trimming pared 1 base from V and 9 bases from J, leaving 10 bases between. The CDR3 spans 13 residues. The DNA of the CDR3 is TGTGCCAGCAGCCAAGCACAGAACGGGCCCCAGCATTTT. Translating it yields CASSQAQNGPQHF.

This clonotype was counted ten times or more. The rearrangement links TRBV11-3 to TRBJ2-5; D perhaps matches TRBD1 (5 bases). Germline CDR1 reads SGHNT; CDR2 reads YENEEA. This CDR3 contains 16 residues. The V and J ends lost 1 base and 2 bases respectively, with 14 bases between them. CDR3 bases: TGTGCCAGCAGCTTAGTTTTTGGGGCTACACAAGAGACCCAGTACTTC. Translated, it gives CASSLVFGATQETQYF.

This clonotype was seen repeatedly, ten times or more. V gene TRBV2 combines with J gene TRBJ1-2; D is unresolved. CDR1 is SNHLY, CDR2 FYNNEI, per germline. V was cut by 3 bases and J by 4 bases, with 9 bases left in between. This CDR3 is built from 13 residues. CDR3 bases: TGTGCCAGCAGTGATGGGCAGAGCTATGGCTACACCTTC. It specifies CASSDGQSYGYTF.

The table lists this clonotype with many counts. The genes are TRBV11-1 and TRBJ2-5; D is unclear. The CDR3 sequence is 13 residues long. Deletions cut 4 bases from V and 5 bases from J, with 11 bases between. CDR1 is SGHAT, CDR2 FQDESV, per germline (reference sequence). CDR3 DNA: TGTGCCAGCAGCTACGCCCACGAGGAGACCCAGTACTTC. This encodes CASSYAHEETQYF.

This clonotype was seen repeatedly, ten times or more. This chain's CDR3 is CASSKGGSSYNSPLHF. The DNA for the CDR3 is TGTGCCAGCAGCAAGGGCGGGAGCTCCTATAATTCACCCCTCCACTTT. This rearrangement joins TRBV11-3 to TRBJ1-6; no definite D call. The CDR3 has 16 amino acids. V was cut by 5 bases and J by 0 bases, with 11 bases left in between. Per germline, CDR1 SGHNT and CDR2 YENEEA.

This clonotype occurred many times. V gene TRBV6-1 combines with J gene TRBJ2-7; D uncertain. The CDR3 has 14 residues. Germline V gene data show CDR1 as MNHNS and CDR2 as SASEGT. V was cut by 1 base and J by 5 bases, with 12 bases left in between. Written as DNA, the CDR3 is TGTGCCAGCAGTGAAGGAAAGGGCAGAGACGAGCAGTACTTC. It yields the protein CASSEGKGRDEQYF.

This clonotype was picked up many times. The V and J genes are TRBV12-3 or TRBV12-4 and TRBJ2-5, with 8 bases aligning to TRBD2. This CDR3 is 14 amino acids long. With 5 bases clipped from V and 4 bases from J, the junction kept 6 bases outside the gene matches. The CDR3 region has the DNA TGTGCCAGCAGTGAGAGGACTAGCAGAGAGACCCAGTACTTC. Translated: CASSERTSRETQYF.

In its sample, this clonotype was seen many times. The chain is built from TRBV6-5 and TRBJ1-1; no reliable D call. Germline V gives CDR1 MNHEY, CDR2 SVGAGI. This CDR3 spans 14 amino acids. V lost 6 bases and J 3 bases, leaving 14 bases between the germline ends. The chain's CDR3 is CASRGRLGYTEAFF. The CDR3 nucleotides read TGTGCCAGCAGGGGGAGGTTGGGGTACACTGAAGCTTTCTTT.